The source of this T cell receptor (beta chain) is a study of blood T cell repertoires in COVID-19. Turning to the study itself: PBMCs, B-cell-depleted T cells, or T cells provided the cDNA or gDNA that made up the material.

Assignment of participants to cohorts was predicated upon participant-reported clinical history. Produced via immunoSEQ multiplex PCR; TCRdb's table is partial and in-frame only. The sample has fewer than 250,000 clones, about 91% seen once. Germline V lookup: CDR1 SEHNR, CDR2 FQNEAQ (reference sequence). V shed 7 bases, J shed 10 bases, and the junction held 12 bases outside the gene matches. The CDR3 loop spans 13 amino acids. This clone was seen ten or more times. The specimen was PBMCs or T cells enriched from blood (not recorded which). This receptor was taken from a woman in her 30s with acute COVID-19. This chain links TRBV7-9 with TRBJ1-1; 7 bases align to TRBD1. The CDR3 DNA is TGTGCCAGCACCTCGACGGTGACAGGGAGAGCTTTCTTT. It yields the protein CASTSTVTGRAFF. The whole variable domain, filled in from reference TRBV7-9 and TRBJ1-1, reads DTGVSQNPRHKITKRGQNVTFRCDPISEHNRLYWYRQTLGQGPEFLTYFQNEAQLEKSRLLSDRFSAERPKGSFSTLEIQRTEQGDSAMYLCASTSTVTGRAFFGQGTRLTVV.